The 13 T cell receptor beta chains listed next were all sequenced from one sample in a study of blood T cell repertoires in COVID-19. Profiling relied on immunoSEQ multiplex PCR, and the TCRdb table lists in-frame clones only, not all of them. The table records hundreds of thousands of clones, around 80% of them present only once. The specimen was peripheral blood. These receptors came from a woman of 80 years or more with acute or convalescent COVID-19.

The rearrangement links TRBV7-3 to TRBJ2-5; 7 nucleotides agree with TRBD1. The CDR3 length is 14 residues. Germline CDR1 is SGHTA and CDR2 is FQGTGA. Trimming cost V 5 bases and J 5 bases; bases outside gene matches: 8. CDR3 amino acids: CASSPGGEDETQYF. The CDR3 DNA is TGTGCCAGCAGCCCAGGGGGAGAGGATGAGACCCAGTACTTC.

The chain has TRBV6-2 or TRBV6-3 and TRBJ2-5, with D perhaps matching TRBD1 (6 bases). This CDR3 region has 17 residues. V lost 5 bases to trimming and J lost 7 bases, with 26 bases between them. Looked up from germline, CDR1 is MNHEY and CDR2 is SVGEGT. As DNA, the CDR3 is TGTGCCAGCAGTCTCGACCTACTAGGATCCACCAGGGGGACCCAGTACTTC. Translated, it gives CASSLDLLGSTRGTQYF.

CDR3 in amino acids: CASTLGVPYGKNIQYF. CDR3 bases: TGCGCCAGCACCCTAGGGGTACCATACGGCAAAAACATTCAGTACTTC. The rearrangement joins TRBV5-1 to TRBJ2-4, with D possibly TRBD1 on 5 matching bases. Trimming stripped 6 bases from V and 3 bases from J, with 19 bases between. The length of the CDR3 is 16 residues. Germline assignment: CDR1 SGHRS and CDR2 YFSETQ.

This chain connects TRBV15 to TRBJ2-3; 7 bases are shared with TRBD1. With 1 base clipped from V and 0 bases from J, the junction kept 4 bases outside the gene matches. Germline V CDR1 and CDR2: LNHNV, YYDKDF (reference sequence). This CDR3 has 16 residues. The CDR3 nucleotides are TGTGCCACCAGCAGAGGGACAGGCCCTAGCACAGATACGCAGTATTTT. Translation: CATSRGTGPSTDTQYF.

The chain recombines TRBV19 with TRBJ2-3; perhaps TRBD1 as D (6 bases). Trimming shortened V by 6 bases and J by 1 base, and 11 bases separated the two germline ends. Looked up from germline, CDR1 is LNHDA and CDR2 is SQIVND (reference sequence). The CDR3 runs to 14 residues. CDR3 nucleotide sequence: TGTGCCAGTAGGTCGGACAGTCGCACAGATACGCAGTATTTT. This encodes CASRSDSRTDTQYF.

This clone came up a few times. The V and J genes are TRBV5-4 and TRBJ1-1; TRBD1 might be the D (6 bases). The CDR3 is made up of 13 amino acids. The V gene lost 2 bases and the J gene lost 8 bases, with 13 bases spanning the gap. Germline assignment: CDR1 SGHNT and CDR2 YYREEE (reference sequence). The DNA for the CDR3 is TGTGCCAGCAGCTTTGGGGTCGGGACAGAAGCTTTCTTT. Amino acids: CASSFGVGTEAFF.

This clone was seen more than once but under ten times. V usage is TRBV7-8 and J usage is TRBJ1-2, with 9 bases aligning to TRBD1. V gave up 3 bases and J gave up 4 bases; unmatched junction bases: 6. The CDR3 is made up of 15 amino acids. Per the germline V gene, CDR1 is SGHVS and CDR2 is FQNEAQ. Written as DNA, the CDR3 is TGTGCCAGCAGCTTTACGGGACAGGGCAGCTATGGCTACACCTTC. Protein product: CASSFTGQGSYGYTF.

The chain employs TRBV6-5 and TRBJ2-3; 10 nucleotides align to TRBD2. The CDR3 is 13 residues long. CDR1 and CDR2 (germline): MNHEY, SVGAGI. The V gene end was trimmed by 5 bases and the J gene end by 6 bases; junction bases not matched to a gene: 2. CDR3 bases: TGTGCCAGCAGTCCGGGACTAGCGGATACGCAGTATTTT. This gives the protein CASSPGLADTQYF.

V is TRBV7-2 and J is TRBJ2-5; 14 bases align to TRBD2. The germline V gene has CDR1 SGHTA and CDR2 FQGNSA. CDR3 length equals 17 residues. J was trimmed by 7 bases and V by 4 bases; bases with no gene match: 11. The CDR3 reads CASSSGLAGGPMGTQYF. CDR3 nucleotide sequence: TGTGCCAGCAGCTCCGGACTAGCGGGAGGTCCCATGGGGACCCAGTACTTC.

J is TRBJ2-1 and V is TRBV2, with D perhaps matching TRBD2 (5 bases). Looked up from germline, CDR1 is SNHLY and CDR2 is FYNNEI. The V and J ends lost 6 bases and 0 bases respectively, with 12 bases between them. There are 15 residues in the CDR3. CDR3 coding DNA: TGTGCCAGCAGATTCGGGGAAACCTCCTACAATGAGCAGTTCTTC. Protein sequence: CASRFGETSYNEQFF.

The CDR3, as DNA: TGTGCCAGCAGGACATGGGGGGGGCCGAGGAATGAGCAGTTCTTC. Translation: CASRTWGGPRNEQFF. The chain is built from TRBV6-5 and TRBJ2-1, with D possibly matching TRBD2 (7 bases). Trimming removed 6 bases at V and 7 bases at J, with 19 bases between. CDR1 is MNHEY, CDR2 SVGAGI, per germline. The CDR3 has 15 amino acids.

This clone was detected only once. The chain is built from TRBV5-4 and TRBJ2-5; 9 bases are a match to TRBD2. Germline CDR1 and CDR2: SGHNT and YYREEE (reference sequence). V gave up 1 base and J gave up 5 bases; unmatched junction bases: 9. CDR3 size: 16 residues. This CDR3 is CASSLWLAGPRETQYF. The CDR3 DNA reads as TGTGCCAGCAGCTTGTGGCTAGCGGGACCGCGGGAGACCCAGTACTTC. Combining the CDR3 with reference TRBV5-4 and TRBJ2-5 gives the whole variable domain ETGVTQSPTHLIKTRGQQVTLRCSSQSGHNTVSWYQQALGQGPQFIFQYYREEENGRGNFPPRFSGLQFPNYSSELNVNALELDDSALYLCASSLWLAGPRETQYFGPGTRLLVL.

The chain recombines TRBV28 with TRBJ1-2; possibly TRBD1 for D (6 bases). Germline-derived CDR1 and CDR2 are MDHEN and SYDVKM. V was pared by 6 bases and J by 7 bases, with 12 bases between. The CDR3 runs to 12 residues. This chain's CDR3 is CASREWGPGYTF. CDR3 sequence (DNA): TGTGCCAGCAGAGAGTGGGGGCCTGGCTACACCTTC.